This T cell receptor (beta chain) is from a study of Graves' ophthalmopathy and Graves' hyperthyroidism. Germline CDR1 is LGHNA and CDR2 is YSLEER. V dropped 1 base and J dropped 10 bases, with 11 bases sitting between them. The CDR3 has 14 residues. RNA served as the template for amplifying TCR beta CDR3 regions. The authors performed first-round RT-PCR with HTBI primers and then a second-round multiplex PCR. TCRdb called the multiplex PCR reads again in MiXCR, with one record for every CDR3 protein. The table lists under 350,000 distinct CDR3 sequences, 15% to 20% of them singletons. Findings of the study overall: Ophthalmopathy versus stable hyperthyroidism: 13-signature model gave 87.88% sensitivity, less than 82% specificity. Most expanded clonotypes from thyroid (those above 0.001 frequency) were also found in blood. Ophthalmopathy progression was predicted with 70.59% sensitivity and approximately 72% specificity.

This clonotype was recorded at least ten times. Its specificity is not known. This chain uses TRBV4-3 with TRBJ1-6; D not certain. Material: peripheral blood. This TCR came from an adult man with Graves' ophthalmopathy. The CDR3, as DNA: TGCGCCAGCAGCCAAGTAGTAACAGTGTCACCCCTCCACTTT. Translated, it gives CASSQVVTVSPLHF.